This TCR beta chain was captured by sequencing in a study of T cell responses to AZD1222 COVID-19 vaccine. Points from the study as a whole: Baseline seropositives among AZD1222 recipients totaled only 6 or 7. The breadth and depth of Spike-specific TCRs increased once two AZD1222 doses had been given. Repertoire sampling happened only post peak T cell response.

CDR1 and CDR2 from the germline V gene are SGHTA and FQGNSA. The V and J ends lost 3 bases and 7 bases respectively, with 18 bases between them. This CDR3 spans 15 amino acids. In the case of this clone: Antigen unknown.

The assay was immunoSEQ multiplex PCR, and TCRdb's table has in-frame clones only and misses some. Among some 98,000 clones, roughly 90% were seen once, and the ten largest hold about 16%. This receptor was taken from an adult who received the AZD1222 COVID-19 vaccine. The chain combines TRBV7-2 with TRBJ1-2, with D possibly being TRBD1 (6 bases). The specimen comprised peripheral blood, sampled 28 days after the second AZD1222 dose. For the CDR3, the DNA is TGTGCCAGCAGCTTCCCCAGGGCAGGGGTGCTTGGCTACACCTTC. As protein: CASSFPRAGVLGYTF.